These 27 T cell receptor beta chains were all obtained from the same sample, sequenced in a study of blood T cell repertoires in COVID-19. Using immunoSEQ multiplex PCR, the repertoire was profiled, and TCRdb retains in-frame clones only, with some absent. This sample yields about 310,000 clones, of which approximately 86% are seen a single time; roughly 2% belongs to the top ten. Sequenced: peripheral blood. All receptors come from a young man with active or convalescent COVID-19.

The rearrangement joins TRBV28 to TRBJ1-1, with D perhaps matching TRBD1 (5 bases). CDR1 and CDR2 from the germline V gene are MDHEN and SYDVKM. The CDR3 contains 16 residues. V was shortened by 6 bases and J by 0 bases, with 17 bases between the two germline ends. The chain's CDR3 is CASSPGGGNMNTEAFF. The DNA for the CDR3 is TGTGCCAGCAGCCCCGGGGGGGGAAACATGAACACTGAAGCTTTCTTT.

The chain couples TRBV28 to TRBJ2-3, with 8 bases matching TRBD2. CDR1 and CDR2 (germline): MDHEN, SYDVKM. V was clipped by 7 bases and J by 3 bases; unmatched bases: 6. This CDR3 spans 14 amino acids. CDR3: CASTGSGMTDTQYF. In DNA form, the CDR3 reads TGTGCCAGCACGGGTAGCGGGATGACAGATACGCAGTATTTT.

J is TRBJ1-2 and V is TRBV6-5; D is unclear. The V end lost 3 bases, the J end lost 2 bases, and 10 bases lay between the germline ends. Germline-derived CDR1 and CDR2 are MNHEY and SVGAGI. This CDR3 comprises 14 residues. The CDR3 sequence: CASSYIYGNYGYTF. The CDR3 DNA follows: TGTGCCAGCAGTTATATCTACGGGAACTATGGCTACACCTTC.

V usage is TRBV6-5 and J usage is TRBJ1-5; 10 bases match TRBD1. Trimming took 6 bases from V and 2 from J; bases not matched to a gene: 4. CDR1 is MNHEY and CDR2 is SVGAGI in the germline V gene. The CDR3 sequence is 15 residues long. CDR3 sequence (DNA): TGTGCCAGCAGATCGGACAGGGGGGGCAATCAGCCCCAGCATTTT. Translating it yields CASRSDRGGNQPQHF.

The chain combines TRBV7-9 with TRBJ2-3; 8 bases fit TRBD1. Germline lookup yields CDR1 SEHNR and CDR2 FQNEAQ (reference sequence). CDR3 length: 14 residues. J lost 14 bases, V lost 5 bases, and 15 bases had no gene match. CDR3 coding DNA: TGTGCCAGCAGCCCTCGACAGGGGCTGCCATTGCCGTATTTT. Translation: CASSPRQGLPLPYF.

The chain joins TRBV27 to TRBJ1-2, with D tentatively TRBD1 (5 bases). V dropped 3 bases and J dropped 4 bases, with 15 bases sitting between them. CDR3 length equals 15 residues. CDR1 MNHEY and CDR2 SMNVEV come from the germline V gene (reference sequence). Written as DNA, the CDR3 is TGTGCCAGCAGTTTTCGAGGGGAGGGTCCCTATGGCTACACCTTC. As protein: CASSFRGEGPYGYTF.

V is TRBV3-1 (or the pseudogene TRBV3-2) and J is TRBJ1-1; D may be TRBD1 (6 bases). The V gene lost 6 bases and the J gene lost 7 bases, with 12 bases spanning the gap. Germline CDR1 is LGHDT and CDR2 is YNNKEL (reference sequence). The CDR3 has 12 amino acids. The CDR3 spells CASRRTDHEAFF. In DNA, the CDR3 is TGTGCCAGCAGGAGGACAGACCATGAAGCTTTCTTT.

J is TRBJ1-5 and V is TRBV9; 8 nucleotides line up with TRBD1. With 1 base clipped from V and 8 bases from J, the junction kept 11 bases outside the gene matches. The CDR3 has 16 residues. CDR1 and CDR2 (germline): SGDLS, YYNGEE. CDR3 DNA: TGTGCCAGCAGCGTATCGGCAGGGGGCTTCCCGGAGCCCCAGCATTTT. Translated, it gives CASSVSAGGFPEPQHF.

The V call is TRBV24-1, the J call TRBJ2-3, with 10 bases fitting TRBD1. The CDR3 length is 14 residues. J was trimmed by 4 bases and V by 7 bases; bases with no gene match: 4. Looked up from germline, CDR1 is KGHDR and CDR2 is SFDVKD. DNA of the CDR3: TGTGCCACCAGCACCGGGACAGGGGCAGATACGCAGTATTTT. It encodes CATSTGTGADTQYF.

This chain joins TRBV3-1 (or the pseudogene TRBV3-2) and TRBJ2-7; D gene ambiguous. Germline V gene data show CDR1 as LGHDT and CDR2 as YNNKEL (reference sequence). The CDR3 is 12 residues long. The V and J ends lost 2 bases and 4 bases respectively, with 6 bases between them. CDR3 amino acids: CASSQSRYEQYF. The CDR3 nucleotides are TGTGCCAGCAGCCAAAGCCGATACGAGCAGTACTTC.

The chain is built from TRBV2 and TRBJ1-1, with D uncertain. This CDR3 comprises 13 residues. Deletions cut 6 bases from V and 0 bases from J, with 8 bases between. Germline CDR1 reads SNHLY; CDR2 reads FYNNEI. The CDR3 spells CASRGLMNTEAFF. The CDR3 DNA follows: TGTGCCAGCAGAGGACTGATGAACACTGAAGCTTTCTTT.

This clone was observed a handful of times. The identical CDR3 is also encoded by other nucleotide sequences in the sample. This chain joins TRBV3-1 (or the pseudogene TRBV3-2) and TRBJ1-3; D is ambiguous. Trimming cost V 1 base and J 0 bases, with 7 bases left between them. Germline V gene data show CDR1 as LGHDT and CDR2 as YNNKEL (reference sequence). The CDR3 is 15 amino acids. CDR3 coding DNA: TGTGCCAGCAGCCAAGGGACTCGCTCTGGAAACACCATATATTTT. This sequence encodes CASSQGTRSGNTIYF.

Remarks on this clone: The junction shows a germline mismatch at one end, possibly a read error. This chain links TRBV11-2 with TRBJ2-7, with 8 nucleotides matching TRBD2. The CDR3 has 13 amino acids. CDR1 is SGHAT, CDR2 FQNNGV, per germline. CDR3 protein: CASGFGGAYEQYF. The CDR3 nucleotides read TGTGCCAGCGGCTTCGGGGGGGCCTACGAGCAGTACTTC. Variable domain in full (rest from reference TRBV11-2 and TRBJ2-7): EAGVAQSPRYKIIEKRQSVAFWCNPISGHATLYWYQQILGQGPKLLIQFQNNGVVDDSQLPKDRFSAERLKGVDSTLKIQPAKLEDSAVYLCASGFGGAYEQYFGPGTRLTVT.

The rearrangement joins TRBV21-1 to TRBJ2-1; the table assigns TRBD1, which was not confirmed against the DNA. TRBV21-1 is tagged as a pseudogene. The CDR3 has 12 amino acids. The CDR3 coding sequence is TGTGCCAGAGAAAGACAGGACGTCGAGCAGTTCTTC. It yields the protein CARERQDVEQFF.

This chain joins TRBV28 and TRBJ2-3; 10 bases map to TRBD2. V was pared by 2 bases and J by 2 bases, with 4 bases of the junction left unmatched. This CDR3 has 16 amino acids. Germline lookup yields CDR1 MDHEN and CDR2 SYDVKM. This chain's CDR3 is CASSLATSGVTDTQYF. CDR3 coding DNA: TGTGCCAGCAGTTTAGCTACTAGCGGGGTCACAGATACGCAGTATTTT.

This clone came up once. V usage is TRBV7-3 and J usage is TRBJ2-1, with D possibly TRBD2 on 7 matching bases. The germline V and J ends were trimmed by 6 bases and 9 bases, with 15 bases remaining between them. This CDR3 is built from 13 residues. From germline, CDR1 is SGHTA and CDR2 FQGTGA. This CDR3 reads CASSLWGGFEQFF. The DNA for the CDR3 is TGTGCCAGCAGTCTATGGGGGGGCTTTGAGCAGTTCTTC.

The chain has TRBV19 and TRBJ1-2, with 7 bases fitting TRBD1. V shed 4 bases, J shed 4 bases, and the junction held 9 bases outside the gene matches. Germline CDR1 reads LNHDA; CDR2 reads SQIVND (reference sequence). The CDR3 covers 15 residues. This CDR3 is CASSRTGDGAYGYTF. CDR3 coding DNA: TGTGCCAGTAGTAGAACAGGGGATGGAGCCTATGGCTACACCTTC.

As regards this clone: Other DNA sequences within the sample encode an identical CDR3. The rearrangement uses TRBV5-1 and TRBJ2-7; 7 nucleotides line up with TRBD2. The ends lost 3 bases at V and 3 bases at J; junction bases unmatched: 3. CDR1 and CDR2 from the germline V gene are SGHRS and YFSETQ. CDR3 length equals 13 residues. CDR3 DNA: TGCGCCAGCAGCTCGGGCGGGGGCTACGAGCAGTACTTC. Translation: CASSSGGGYEQYF.

The CDR3 here is CSVVPAGKIYEQYF. In DNA, the CDR3 is TGCAGCGTTGTACCTGCAGGGAAGATCTACGAGCAGTACTTC. The genes are TRBV29-1 and TRBJ2-7; possible D gene TRBD1, 5 bases. This CDR3 spans 14 amino acids. Trimming left V 4 bases short and J 3 bases short, with 16 bases between. Germline V lookup: CDR1 SQVTM, CDR2 ANQGSEA.

V is TRBV19 and J is TRBJ2-1; D perhaps matches TRBD1 (6 bases). This CDR3 has 17 amino acids. Germline V gives CDR1 LNHDA, CDR2 SQIVND (reference sequence). V was shortened by 4 bases and J by 6 bases, with 22 bases between the two germline ends. The CDR3 region has the DNA TGTGCCAGTAGTACAACTGCCAGGGGACCCGTCCTCAATGAGCAGTTCTTC. Translated, it gives CASSTTARGPVLNEQFF.

The sample holds one count of this clone. J is TRBJ2-5 and V is TRBV9; 8 bases line up with TRBD2. This CDR3 region has 15 residues. J gave up 4 bases and V 4 bases, and 9 bases lay outside the gene matches. Germline lookup yields CDR1 SGDLS and CDR2 YYNGEE. CDR3 sequence: CASSFGGAGRETQYF. CDR3 in DNA: TGTGCCAGCAGCTTCGGGGGGGCAGGACGAGAGACCCAGTACTTC.

With respect to this clone: One end of the junction fails to match germline, which may point to a read error. For the CDR3, the DNA is TGTGCCAGCAGGGAAGCGCCCCTAGCGGGAATAGGAGATACGCAGTATTTT. The encoded protein is CASREAPLAGIGDTQYF. This chain uses TRBV2 with TRBJ2-3; 9 bases align to TRBD2. Germline values: CDR1 SNHLY, CDR2 FYNNEI. The CDR3 is 17 residues long.

The V gene is TRBV19, the J gene TRBJ1-1, with 8 bases identical to TRBD1. The CDR3 loop spans 16 amino acids. Trimming removed 3 bases from V and 1 base from J; junction bases left unmatched: 7. In germline, CDR1 is LNHDA, CDR2 SQIVND (reference sequence). CDR3: CASSILRTGTNTEAFF. The CDR3 DNA follows: TGTGCCAGTAGTATTTTAAGGACAGGGACGAACACTGAAGCTTTCTTT.

The chain links TRBV28 to TRBJ2-3; 7 positions match TRBD2. After removal of 3 bases from V and 2 bases from J, the junction contained 14 bases not matched to a gene. Germline lookup yields CDR1 MDHEN and CDR2 SYDVKM. The CDR3 spans 18 residues. This CDR3 reads CASSFEAGSVENTDTQYF. CDR3 nucleotides: TGTGCCAGCAGTTTTGAAGCGGGAAGTGTGGAAAACACAGATACGCAGTATTTT.

This clone was picked up one time. An end of the junction differs from the germline gene, which may be a read error. The chain joins TRBV27 to TRBJ2-5, with 10 bases that match TRBD2. Germline-derived CDR1 and CDR2 are MNHEY and SMNVEV (reference sequence). The CDR3 is made up of 15 amino acids. Here the CDR3 DNA reads TGTGCCGGCAGTCTAGCGGGAGTCCAAAAGGAGACCCAGTACTTC. Protein product: CAGSLAGVQKETQYF.

The chain joins TRBV29-1 to TRBJ2-5, with 10 bases identical to TRBD2. The CDR3 length is 15 residues. V lost 4 bases and J lost 4; bases outside the gene matches: 9. Germline CDR1 and CDR2: SQVTM and ANQGSEA. Here the CDR3 reads CSVVPPSGRAETQYF. Written as DNA, the CDR3 is TGCAGCGTTGTTCCCCCTAGCGGGAGAGCAGAGACCCAGTACTTC.

The rearrangement uses TRBV9 and TRBJ2-4; D might be TRBD2 (6 bases). This CDR3 is 15 amino acids long. Germline-derived CDR1 and CDR2 are SGDLS and YYNGEE. The V end was cut by 0 bases, the J end by 5 bases, with 12 bases between. In DNA form, the CDR3 reads TGTGCCAGCAGCGTAGACGCGGGACGGGAAAACATTCAGTACTTC. Encoded protein: CASSVDAGRENIQYF.